These 2 T cell receptor beta chains were all obtained from the same sample, sequenced in a study of cytomegalovirus exposure and HLA in healthy donors. 13 Jbeta primers and 60 Vbeta primers were used for the PCR. Profiled with immunoSEQ multiplex PCR; TCRdb holds only in-frame clones, not every one. Among about 140,000 clones listed, roughly 86% were seen once. Input material: PBMCs. These receptors all come from a woman between 40 and 55 years old in good health and CMV-seronegative.

The gene calls are TRBV30 and TRBJ1-1; the match to TRBD1 covers 7 bases. The CDR3 sequence is 14 residues long. V lost 4 bases, J lost 2 bases, and 7 bases stayed unmatched. CDR1 GTSNPN and CDR2 SVGIG come from the germline V gene (reference sequence). The CDR3 DNA reads as TGTGCCTGGAACTCGGGACAGTTAAACACTGAAGCTTTCTTT. As protein: CAWNSGQLNTEAFF.

The chain has TRBV9 and TRBJ1-3; D gene unclear. CDR3 length equals 15 residues. Germline lookup yields CDR1 SGDLS and CDR2 YYNGEE. With 0 bases removed from V and 0 bases from J, the gap between germline ends came to 7 bases. DNA for the CDR3: TGTGCCAGCAGCGTAGGAGGTAGCTCTGGAAACACCATATATTTT. It yields the protein CASSVGGSSGNTIYF.